Presented here are 30 T cell receptor beta chains from one specimen sequenced in a study of blood T cells in healthy people across ages (dated by TCRdb to about 2015). Libraries were prepared through 5' RACE. Sequencing was carried out with an Illumina HiSeq 2500. A second PCR of roughly 7 to 12 cycles was performed with a sample-barcoded 5' primer and a J-beta primer mix. TCRdb handled the public reads itself, with Q25 trimming in fastp and clone calling in MiXCR, and kept productive beta chains. Rows with a matching CDR3 protein are joined into one entry that keeps the most common DNA and genes. The sample table records about a million distinct CDR3 sequences; just over 50% of these occur just once. Around 21% of the sample goes to the ten largest clones. Source material: blood. The receptors stem from a woman between 55 and 75 years old in good health.

There are a few counts of this clonotype. The rearrangement links TRBV20-1 to TRBJ2-5; TRBD1 might be the D (5 bases). The end of the DNA fits TRBJ2-7 better, so the J call may be wrong. There are 11 residues in the CDR3. Germline CDR1 is DFQATT and CDR2 is SNEGSKA (reference sequence). The CDR3 DNA reads as TGCAGTGCTAAAGGACATCGCGAGCAGTACTTC. Residues: CSAKGHREQYF.

J is TRBJ2-5 and V is TRBV6-5; 12 bases map to TRBD2. Near its end, the DNA agrees better with TRBJ2-7, so the J call may be wrong. Germline V gene lookup returns CDR1 MNHEY and CDR2 SVGAGI. The CDR3 has 17 residues. CDR3: CASSSRTSGKGRFEQYF. The DNA of the CDR3 is TGTGCCAGCAGTTCCCGGACTAGCGGGAAGGGTCGATTCGAGCAGTACTTC.

This clonotype was seen a handful of times. This chain joins TRBV29-1 and TRBJ1-4, with D hard to call. From germline, CDR1 is SQVTM and CDR2 ANQGSEA. V dropped 5 bases and J dropped 8 bases, with 9 bases sitting between them. The CDR3 runs to 11 residues. CDR3 loop: CSVLVVEKLFF. Here the CDR3 DNA reads TGCAGCGTTTTGGTGGTCGAAAAACTGTTTTTT. Supplemented by reference TRBV29-1 and TRBJ1-4, the full variable domain reads SAVISQKPSRDICQRGTSLTIQCQVDSQVTMMFWYRQQPGQSLTLIATANQGSEATYESGFVIDKFPISRPNLTFSTLTVSNMSPEDSSIYLCSVLVVEKLFFGSGTQLSVL.

The chain links TRBV29-1 to TRBJ2-5; D is unresolved. The germline gives CDR1 SQVTM, CDR2 ANQGSEA. CDR3 size: 14 residues. The V gene lost 3 bases and the J gene lost 5 bases, with 16 bases spanning the gap. Written as DNA, the CDR3 is TGCAGCGTTGATCATTCTGGGATCGGGGAGACCCAGTACTTC. It yields the protein CSVDHSGIGETQYF.

The table lists this clonotype with many counts. This chain connects TRBV28 to TRBJ2-7, with D possibly TRBD1 on 6 matching bases. Germline V gene sequence: CDR1 MDHEN, CDR2 SYDVKM. CDR3 length equals 13 residues. V shed 3 bases and J shed 2 bases, with 8 bases lying between them. The CDR3 sequence is CASSFTGTYEQYF. The DNA of the CDR3 is TGTGCCAGCAGTTTCACAGGGACCTACGAGCAGTACTTC. Filled out from reference TRBV28 and TRBJ2-7, the complete variable domain reads DVKVTQSSRYLVKRTGEKVFLECVQDMDHENMFWYRQDPGLGLRLIYFSYDVKMKEKGDIPEGYSVSREKKERFSLILESASTNQTSMYLCASSFTGTYEQYFGPGTRLTVT.

This chain connects TRBV5-6 to TRBJ2-7; perhaps D is TRBD1 or TRBD2 (5 bases each). The assigned J gene may be wrong: the sequence end matches TRBJ2-5 better. The CDR3 is 13 amino acids. The germline V gene has CDR1 SGHDT and CDR2 YYEEEE. CDR3 bases: TGTGCCAGCAGCGGGGGACCGAGGGAGACCCAGTACTTC. Translating gives CASSGGPRETQYF.

The J gene is TRBJ2-2, the V gene TRBV12-3 or TRBV12-4; 7 bases are shared with TRBD1. The CDR3 has 13 residues. Unmatched junction bases numbered 3, after V lost 6 bases and J lost 5 bases. CDR3 DNA sequence: TGTGCCAGCAGATCAGGGGGTACCGGGGAGCTGTTTTTT. Translation gives CASRSGGTGELFF.

Only a few counts were recorded for this clonotype. The chain uses TRBV21-1 and TRBJ2-7. TRBV21-1 is recorded as a pseudogene. The CDR3 has 14 residues. This CDR3 reads CASKVRRIDYEQYF. As DNA, the CDR3 is TGTGCCAGCAAAGTGAGGCGGATCGACTACGAGCAGTACTTC.

The chain uses TRBV20-1 and TRBJ2-1; D gene uncertain. The CDR3 contains 10 residues. Germline-derived CDR1 and CDR2 are DFQATT and SNEGSKA (reference sequence). V lost 4 bases and J 13 bases, leaving 11 bases between the germline ends. The CDR3 here is CSATTYTQFF. DNA of the CDR3: TGCAGTGCTACGACTTATACCCAGTTCTTC.

This clonotype was found a few times. V and J are TRBV19 and TRBJ2-1, with 7 nucleotides matching TRBD2. The CDR3 loop spans 14 amino acids. Germline trimming cut 8 bases from V and 3 bases from J; bases unmatched to any gene: 7. The germline CDR1 and CDR2 sequences are LNHDA and SQIVND (reference sequence). DNA of the CDR3: TGTGCCAGTCGGCGGCGGGAGTTCTACAATGAGCAGTTCTTC. Translation: CASRRREFYNEQFF.

The chain recombines TRBV18 with TRBJ2-7; D is undetermined. Near its end, the DNA agrees better with TRBJ2-5, so the J call may be wrong. The germline gives CDR1 KGHSH, CDR2 LQKENI. CDR3 length: 14 residues. The chain's CDR3 is CASSPRVTLETQYF. The CDR3 coding sequence is TGTGCCAGCTCACCCCGAGTGACTTTGGAGACCCAGTACTTC.

This clonotype occurred a few times. The V gene is TRBV20-1, the J gene TRBJ2-5; 10 bases are a match to TRBD2. Germline CDR1 reads DFQATT; CDR2 reads SNEGSKA (reference sequence). Trimming removed 1 base from V and 5 bases from J; junction bases left unmatched: 4. The CDR3 is 14 residues long. The CDR3 loop reads CSARVLAGVETQYF. The CDR3 region has the DNA TGCAGTGCTAGAGTGCTAGCGGGAGTGGAGACCCAGTACTTC.

The sample holds a few counts of this clonotype. The chain uses TRBV10-3 and TRBJ2-3; D call uncertain. Trimming removed 2 bases from V and 2 bases from J, with 11 bases in between. The CDR3 extends over 15 amino acids. Germline V gene lookup returns CDR1 ENHRY and CDR2 SYGVKD. The CDR3 nucleotides are TGTGCCATCAGTGAGCTCAACACCCACACAGATACGCAGTATTTT. This codes for CAISELNTHTDTQYF.

This clonotype showed up many times. The chain links TRBV28 to TRBJ2-3; TRBD2 agrees at 8 bases. CDR1 is MDHEN and CDR2 is SYDVKM in the germline V gene. The CDR3 runs 15 residues. The V and J ends lost 8 bases and 1 base, in that order; junction bases with no gene match: 8. The CDR3 nucleotides read TGTGCCAGCGGAACAGCGGGAGCCCGCACAGATACGCAGTATTTT. Protein product: CASGTAGARTDTQYF.

The chain has TRBV20-1 and TRBJ2-1; TRBD2 aligns across 8 bases. The V gene's germline CDR1 is DFQATT and CDR2 SNEGSKA (reference sequence). V was pared by 6 bases and J by 14 bases, with 9 bases of the junction left unmatched. This CDR3 region has 11 residues. CDR3: CSATTSGREFF. For the CDR3, the DNA is TGCAGTGCCACAACTAGCGGCAGGGAGTTCTTC.

The chain carries TRBV9 and TRBJ2-2, with D tentatively TRBD1 (6 bases). The CDR3 is made up of 14 amino acids. Germline CDR1 reads SGDLS; CDR2 reads YYNGEE. The germline V and J ends were trimmed by 4 bases and 2 bases, with 9 bases remaining between them. CDR3 nucleotides: TGTGCCAGCAGCAGGGGGTTTAACACCGGGGAGCTGTTTTTT. This translates into CASSRGFNTGELFF.

CDR3 protein: CASSQVRLAGGPGFF. DNA for the CDR3: TGCGCCAGCAGCCAAGTGAGGCTAGCGGGAGGGCCAGGGTTCTTC. The genes are TRBV4-1 and TRBJ2-1; TRBD2 matches at 12 bases. The CDR3 covers 15 residues. CDR1 MGHRA and CDR2 YSYEKL come from the germline V gene. J lost 15 bases, V lost 1 base, and 10 bases had no gene match.

This chain connects TRBV4-3 to TRBJ2-7; TRBD1 aligns across 8 bases. The ends lost 1 base at V and 6 bases at J; junction bases unmatched: 5. Germline loops: CDR1 LGHNA, CDR2 YSLEER. This CDR3 comprises 14 residues. CDR3 DNA sequence: TGCGCCAGCAGCCAAGGGCGGACAGGGAGCGAGCAGTACTTC. Residues: CASSQGRTGSEQYF.

The V and J genes are TRBV25-1 and TRBJ2-7; D perhaps matches TRBD1 (6 bases). Germline values: CDR1 MGHDK, CDR2 SYGVNS. V lost 2 bases, J lost 3 bases, and 11 bases lay in between. CDR3 length: 14 amino acids. CDR3 in amino acids: CASSEQGRSYEQYF. The CDR3 nucleotides are TGTGCCAGCAGTGAACAGGGGCGAAGCTACGAGCAGTACTTC.

The V call is TRBV7-9, the J call TRBJ2-5; TRBD2 matches 7 bases. The end of the DNA is better explained by TRBJ2-1, so the J call may be wrong. The CDR3 sequence is 13 residues long. The germline CDR1 and CDR2 sequences are SEHNR and FQNEAQ (reference sequence). The CDR3 DNA reads TGTGCCAGCAGCTTAGAGGGAGGGCCAAAGCAGTTCTTC. Translating gives CASSLEGGPKQFF.

V usage is TRBV20-1 and J usage is TRBJ2-3; D remains unclear. Germline CDR1 reads DFQATT; CDR2 reads SNEGSKA (reference sequence). This CDR3 has 13 amino acids. V lost 3 bases, J lost 5 bases, and 12 bases lay in between. The CDR3: CSASRNIRDTQYF. Here the CDR3 DNA reads TGCAGTGCTAGCCGGAACATCCGAGATACGCAGTATTTT.

The table lists this clonotype with a few counts. V is TRBV27 and J is TRBJ2-3; 8 positions match TRBD2. Germline assignment: CDR1 MNHEY and CDR2 SMNVEV (reference sequence). The junction had 3 bases not matched to a gene; V was cut back by 2 bases and J by 2 bases. The CDR3 spans 15 residues. The chain's CDR3 is CASSLPGGHTDTQYF. The CDR3 DNA sequence: TGTGCCAGCAGTTTACCGGGAGGGCACACAGATACGCAGTATTTT.

The rearrangement links TRBV30 to TRBJ2-2; D is ambiguous. CDR1 is GTSNPN and CDR2 is SVGIG in the germline V gene (reference sequence). Trimming stripped 6 bases from V and 4 bases from J, with 18 bases between. The CDR3 sequence is 15 residues long. CDR3 nucleotide sequence: TGTGCCTGCGACCTGTGGCAGGCCCCCACCGGGGAGCTGTTTTTT. It codes for CACDLWQAPTGELFF.

This chain's CDR3 is CASSQEGRDADTQYF. CDR3 in DNA: TGTGCCAGCAGCCAAGAGGGTAGGGACGCAGATACGCAGTATTTT. The V gene is TRBV3-1, the J gene TRBJ2-3; D is tentatively TRBD1 or TRBD2 (5 bases each). From germline, CDR1 is LGHDT and CDR2 YNNKEL (reference sequence). V was pared by 0 bases and J by 4 bases, with 11 bases between. This CDR3 contains 15 residues.

This clonotype showed up just once. The gene calls are TRBV7-2 and TRBJ2-3; D is unresolved. V gave up 5 bases and J gave up 7 bases, with 10 bases separating them. This CDR3 has 12 amino acids. Germline CDR1 SGHTA, CDR2 FQGNSA. For the CDR3, the DNA is TGTGCCAGCAGCCTACGCTCGAATACGCAGTATTTT. Its translation: CASSLRSNTQYF.

The chain is built from TRBV2 and TRBJ2-5; 7 nucleotides line up with TRBD1. The J call could be wrong; TRBJ2-7 is a better fit for the DNA end. Per germline, CDR1 SNHLY and CDR2 FYNNEI. The CDR3 is 14 amino acids. CDR3 sequence reads: CASRDRQGSYEQYF. CDR3 bases: TGTGCCAGCAGGGACAGGCAGGGCTCCTACGAGCAGTACTTC.

This clonotype was found a few times. This chain connects TRBV27 to TRBJ1-1; D might be TRBD1 (5 bases). From germline, CDR1 is MNHEY and CDR2 SMNVEV (reference sequence). The CDR3 length is 15 residues. V shed 0 bases and J shed 3 bases, with 11 bases lying between them. CDR3: CASSLSGVGDTEAFF. In DNA form, the CDR3 reads TGTGCCAGCAGTTTATCAGGGGTTGGAGACACTGAAGCTTTCTTT.

This chain connects TRBV4-1 to TRBJ1-1; possibly TRBD1 for D (6 bases). Germline-derived CDR1 and CDR2 are MGHRA and YSYEKL. The germline V and J ends were trimmed by 0 bases and 6 bases, with 14 bases remaining between them. The CDR3 is 15 residues long. This CDR3 is CASSQDPGAGAEAFF. Here the CDR3 DNA reads TGCGCCAGCAGCCAAGATCCTGGGGCAGGGGCTGAAGCTTTCTTT.

The chain uses TRBV10-3 and TRBJ2-7; 9 bases align to TRBD2. Losses at the gene ends were 4 bases for V and 2 bases for J; bases not matched to a gene: 6. Germline V gives CDR1 ENHRY, CDR2 SYGVKD. The CDR3 spans 15 residues. This CDR3 is CAISVRLADPYEQYF. CDR3 sequence (DNA): TGTGCCATCAGTGTCCGACTAGCGGACCCCTACGAGCAGTACTTC.

The chain combines TRBV20-1 with TRBJ2-3; D is uncertain. Per the germline V gene, CDR1 is DFQATT and CDR2 is SNEGSKA (reference sequence). The V end was cut by 0 bases, the J end by 3 bases, with 10 bases between. The CDR3 sequence is 14 residues long. The CDR3 region has the DNA TGCAGTGCTAGAGAGGCGAGGCGGACAGATACGCAGTATTTT. It translates to CSAREARRTDTQYF.